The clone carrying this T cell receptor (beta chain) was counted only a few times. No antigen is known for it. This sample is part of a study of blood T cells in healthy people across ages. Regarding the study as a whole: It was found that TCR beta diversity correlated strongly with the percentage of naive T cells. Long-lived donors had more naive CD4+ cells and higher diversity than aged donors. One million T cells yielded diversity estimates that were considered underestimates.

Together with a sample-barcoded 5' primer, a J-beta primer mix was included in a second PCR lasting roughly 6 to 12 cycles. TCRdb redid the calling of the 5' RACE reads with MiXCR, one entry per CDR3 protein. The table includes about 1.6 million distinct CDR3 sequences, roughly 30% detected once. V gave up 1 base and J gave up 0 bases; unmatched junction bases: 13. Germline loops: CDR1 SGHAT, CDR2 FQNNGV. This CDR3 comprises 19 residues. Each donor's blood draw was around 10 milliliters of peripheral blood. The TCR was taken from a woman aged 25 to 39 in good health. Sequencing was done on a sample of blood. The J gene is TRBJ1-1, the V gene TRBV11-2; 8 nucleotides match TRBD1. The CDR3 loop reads CASSLVSWTGTRVNTEAFF. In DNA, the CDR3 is TGTGCCAGCAGCTTAGTTTCGTGGACAGGGACACGGGTGAACACTGAAGCTTTCTTT.